Only a few counts were recorded for the clone carrying this T cell receptor beta chain. This record comes from a study of identical twins. This CDR3 comprises 14 residues. Germline assignment: CDR1 MNHEY and CDR2 SVGAGI. V lost 1 base to trimming and J lost 8 bases; unmatched junction nucleotides: 4. Each CDR3 protein is one row after TCRdb ran MiXCR on the 5' RACE reads. The sample shows 450,000 to 500,000 distinct CDR3 sequences, over 11% of them seen only once. The same specimen was also included in a second study, on yellow fever vaccine responses in identical twins.

The TCR originated in a woman younger than 30 in good health. Sample: CD4+ T cells sorted from blood. The chain is built from TRBV6-5 and TRBJ1-2; 10 nucleotides agree with TRBD1. The CDR3 nucleotides read TGTGCCAGCAGTTACTGGACAGGGGGTGAGGGCTACACCTTC. Translated, it gives CASSYWTGGEGYTF.